The 30 T cell receptor beta chains in this list originate from one sample, sequenced in a study of shared clonotypes between healthy human individuals. Assay used: immunoSEQ multiplex PCR; TCRdb lists only in-frame clones, some missing. Among some 2 million clones listed, 85% to 95% were seen once. The sequenced sample was naive CD4+ T cells sorted from blood. Subset noted: CD45RA+ positively selected. These receptors were collected from a man aged 18 to 30 in good health.

This chain connects TRBV11-3 to TRBJ2-3; TRBD2 might be the D (6 bases). Trimming took off 4 bases at V and 0 bases at J, with 14 bases between the two ends. Germline loops: CDR1 SGHNT, CDR2 YENEEA. CDR3 length: 16 amino acids. CDR3 bases: TGTGCCAGCAGCTCTAATCCCGGGGGTAGCACAGATACGCAGTATTTT. Amino acids: CASSSNPGGSTDTQYF.

The rearrangement links TRBV7-9 to TRBJ2-2, with TRBD2 identical over 7 bases. The CDR3 totals 16 residues. Looked up from germline, CDR1 is SEHNR and CDR2 is FQNEAQ (reference sequence). Trimming took 3 bases from V and 5 from J; bases not matched to a gene: 9. As DNA, the CDR3 is TGTGCCAGCAGCTTTGGATCTAGCGGAAGAACCGGGGAGCTGTTTTTT. Amino acid sequence: CASSFGSSGRTGELFF. Combining the CDR3 with reference TRBV7-9 and TRBJ2-2 gives the whole variable domain DTGVSQNPRHKITKRGQNVTFRCDPISEHNRLYWYRQTLGQGPEFLTYFQNEAQLEKSRLLSDRFSAERPKGSFSTLEIQRTEQGDSAMYLCASSFGSSGRTGELFFGEGSRLTVL.

This chain uses TRBV27 with TRBJ2-3; D uncertain. The length of the CDR3 is 13 residues. The V and J ends lost 8 bases and 0 bases respectively, with 9 bases between them. CDR1 is MNHEY, CDR2 SMNVEV, per germline (reference sequence). DNA of the CDR3: TGTGCCAGCCGTAGAGGTAGCACAGATACGCAGTATTTT. Translating gives CASRRGSTDTQYF.

The DNA of the CDR3 is TGTGCCAGCAGCTTGACGGGGAACATTCAGTACTTC. It specifies CASSLTGNIQYF. This chain connects TRBV13 to TRBJ2-4; TRBD2 is a possible D gene (5 bases). Trimming removed 3 bases from V and 7 bases from J, with 7 bases in between. CDR1 and CDR2 from the germline V gene are PRHDT and FYEKMQ (reference sequence). CDR3 length equals 12 residues.

V usage is TRBV5-4 and J usage is TRBJ2-5; possible D gene TRBD2, 5 bases. The CDR3 runs to 15 residues. Germline V lookup: CDR1 SGHNT, CDR2 YYREEE (reference sequence). V lost 1 base and J 0 bases, leaving 10 bases between the germline ends. The CDR3 is CASSLQLANQETQYF. Written as DNA, the CDR3 is TGTGCCAGCAGCTTGCAATTAGCGAACCAAGAGACCCAGTACTTC.

The chain carries TRBV7-9 and TRBJ2-3; 12 nucleotides align to TRBD2. The V and J ends lost 1 base and 2 bases, in that order; junction bases with no gene match: 7. The CDR3 spans 18 residues. Germline assignment: CDR1 SEHNR and CDR2 FQNEAQ (reference sequence). The CDR3 sequence: CASSLGMTSGGFTDTQYF. For the CDR3, the DNA is TGTGCCAGCAGCTTAGGGATGACTAGCGGGGGCTTCACAGATACGCAGTATTTT.

The rearrangement uses TRBV29-1 and TRBJ1-1; D ambiguous. This CDR3 spans 12 amino acids. Germline CDR1 and CDR2: SQVTM and ANQGSEA. Trimming removed 3 bases at V and 7 bases at J, with 12 bases between. The CDR3 region is CSVDRHRSEAFF. Written as DNA, the CDR3 is TGCAGCGTTGACCGACATCGCAGTGAAGCTTTCTTT.

V gene TRBV2 combines with J gene TRBJ2-7, with TRBD2 matching 11 bases. Germline CDR1 is SNHLY and CDR2 is FYNNEI. V shed 3 bases, J shed 3 bases, and the junction held 10 bases outside the gene matches. This CDR3 spans 17 amino acids. CDR3 bases: TGTGCCAGCAGTGATGGGCTAGCGGGGGGCCCAATCTACGAGCAGTACTTC. Protein sequence: CASSDGLAGGPIYEQYF.

This chain joins TRBV5-1 and TRBJ2-7, with unresolved D. The CDR3 length is 13 residues. The ends were cut back, 8 bases at V and 2 bases at J, with 14 bases in the middle. Germline lookup yields CDR1 SGHRS and CDR2 YFSETQ. CDR3 region: CASQVRVAYEQYF. DNA of the CDR3: TGCGCCAGTCAGGTCCGAGTGGCCTACGAGCAGTACTTC.

The CDR3 is CSVRAHNQPQHF. In DNA form, the CDR3 reads TGCAGCGTTAGGGCCCACAATCAGCCCCAGCATTTT. The chain has TRBV29-1 and TRBJ1-5; D unresolved. Trimming removed 5 bases from V and 3 bases from J, with 8 bases in between. The germline V gene has CDR1 SQVTM and CDR2 ANQGSEA. The CDR3 is 12 amino acids.

In nucleotides, the CDR3 is TGTGCCAGCAGCTGGCCCGGTCCAGGGGGGGAGACCCAGTACTTC. It specifies CASSWPGPGGETQYF. The chain has TRBV7-9 and TRBJ2-5, with D possibly TRBD1 on 7 matching bases. The CDR3 sequence is 15 residues long. Germline V gene sequence: CDR1 SEHNR, CDR2 FQNEAQ (reference sequence). Trimming removed 4 bases from V and 5 bases from J, with 17 bases in between.

The CDR3 region is CASSSHSGREETQYF. The CDR3 region has the DNA TGTGCCAGCAGTTCCCATAGCGGGAGGGAGGAGACCCAGTACTTC. This chain links TRBV2 with TRBJ2-5; TRBD2 aligns across 11 bases. There are 15 residues in the CDR3. Looked up from germline, CDR1 is SNHLY and CDR2 is FYNNEI. V gave up 5 bases and J gave up 5 bases; unmatched junction bases: 7.

The CDR3 loop reads CASSYSKGGSEQYF. The CDR3 nucleotides are TGTGCCAGCAGTTACTCGAAAGGGGGTTCCGAGCAGTACTTC. The V gene is TRBV6-5, the J gene TRBJ2-7; D may be TRBD1 (6 bases). Germline V gene lookup returns CDR1 MNHEY and CDR2 SVGAGI. The ends were cut back, 0 bases at V and 6 bases at J, with 12 bases in the middle. CDR3 length: 14 residues.

V gene TRBV7-6 combines with J gene TRBJ2-2; D is undetermined. Germline assignment: CDR1 SGHVS and CDR2 FNYEAQ. V was trimmed by 5 bases and J by 1 base, leaving 11 bases between them. This CDR3 has 15 amino acids. CDR3: CASSPTPRNTGELFF. In DNA, the CDR3 is TGTGCCAGCAGCCCGACCCCCAGGAACACCGGGGAGCTGTTTTTT.

A note on this clone: Other nucleotide sequences from this sample produce the same CDR3. The chain carries TRBV28 and TRBJ1-2, with 7 positions matching TRBD1. The germline V gene encodes CDR1 MDHEN and CDR2 SYDVKM. CDR3 length: 12 residues. Trimming cost V 6 bases and J 4 bases; bases outside gene matches: 2. DNA for the CDR3: TGTGCCAGCAGCAGACAGGGCTATGGCTACACCTTC. It translates to CASSRQGYGYTF.

The chain links TRBV29-1 to TRBJ2-5, with 8 bases lining up with TRBD1. The last part of the DNA fits TRBJ2-7 better; the J call may be wrong. The CDR3 runs to 13 residues. Germline V gene lookup returns CDR1 SQVTM and CDR2 ANQGSEA. The CDR3 coding sequence is TGCAGCGTTGAACAGGGGGCGCGGAGCGAGCAGTACTTC. Amino acids: CSVEQGARSEQYF.

The chain has TRBV28 and TRBJ1-4; D perhaps matches TRBD1 (6 bases). The V end was cut by 2 bases, the J end by 6 bases, with 13 bases between. Germline assignment: CDR1 MDHEN and CDR2 SYDVKM. CDR3 length equals 15 residues. In DNA, the CDR3 is TGTGCCAGCAGTTTACAGGGGCCGGAAGATGAAAAACTGTTTTTT. Amino acid sequence: CASSLQGPEDEKLFF.

This clone was recorded once. CDR3 residues: CASSLAGGRTDTQYF. CDR3 DNA sequence: TGTGCCAGCTCATTAGCGGGGGGGCGCACAGATACGCAGTATTTT. The chain links TRBV9 to TRBJ2-3, with TRBD2 matching 11 bases. V lost 7 bases and J lost 1; bases outside the gene matches: 5. CDR3 size: 15 residues. Germline CDR1 and CDR2: SGDLS and YYNGEE.

The chain joins TRBV1 to TRBJ2-1; the table's D call of TRBD2 was not tested on the DNA. TRBV1 has pseudogene status. The CDR3 spans 16 residues. The DNA of the CDR3 is TGCACCAGCAGCCCCAGCGGGAGGGCCGGCGGCAATGAGCAGTTCTTC. Translating it yields CTSSPSGRAGGNEQFF.

This chain links TRBV5-1 with TRBJ2-5, with TRBD2 matching 9 bases. This CDR3 has 15 amino acids. V lost 4 bases to trimming and J lost 1 base; unmatched junction nucleotides: 5. Germline-derived CDR1 and CDR2 are SGHRS and YFSETQ. CDR3 DNA: TGCGCCAGCAGCGTTCTAGCGGGGCTCCAAGAGACCCAGTACTTC. This gives the protein CASSVLAGLQETQYF.

The V and J genes are TRBV5-6 and TRBJ2-7, with D perhaps TRBD1 or TRBD2 (5 bases each). The CDR3 spans 17 residues. Per the germline V gene, CDR1 is SGHDT and CDR2 is YYEEEE. Trimming removed 4 bases from V and 3 bases from J, with 23 bases in between. DNA for the CDR3: TGTGCCAGCAGCCTCTGGGGCCCTACCGGGATTATCTACGAGCAGTACTTC. This translates into CASSLWGPTGIIYEQYF.

The gene calls are TRBV9 and TRBJ2-5, with TRBD1 identical over 7 bases. CDR1 and CDR2 (germline): SGDLS, YYNGEE. The CDR3 spans 14 residues. With 4 bases clipped from V and 1 base from J, the junction kept 4 bases outside the gene matches. The CDR3 sequence is CASSKGASQETQYF. In DNA, the CDR3 is TGTGCCAGCAGCAAGGGGGCGTCCCAAGAGACCCAGTACTTC.

This clone appeared a single time. The chain has TRBV27 and TRBJ1-1; tentative D call: TRBD1 (5 bases). CDR1 is MNHEY, CDR2 SMNVEV, per germline (reference sequence). The CDR3 is 13 amino acids. V was cut by 5 bases and J by 4 bases, with 11 bases left in between. Written as DNA, the CDR3 is TGTGCCAGCAGTCCCAGGGTTGGCACTGAAGCTTTCTTT. Translation: CASSPRVGTEAFF.

Points on this clone: The sample carries other DNA sequences with the same CDR3. The rearrangement links TRBV6-6 to TRBJ1-3; a possible D gene is TRBD1 (5 bases). Germline V gene data show CDR1 as MNHNY and CDR2 as SVGAGI (reference sequence). The V and J ends lost 5 bases and 0 bases respectively, with 8 bases between them. The CDR3 is 14 amino acids. CDR3 residues: CASSGTASGNTIYF. The CDR3 coding sequence is TGTGCCAGCAGTGGGACGGCCTCTGGAAACACCATATATTTT.

The gene calls are TRBV5-1 and TRBJ2-3; D possibly corresponds to TRBD1 (5 bases). The CDR3 length is 15 residues. Looked up from germline, CDR1 is SGHRS and CDR2 is YFSETQ. Trimming pared 2 bases from V and 1 base from J, leaving 11 bases between. The chain's CDR3 is CASSFGQGGTDTQYF. CDR3 nucleotides: TGCGCCAGCAGCTTTGGGCAGGGTGGCACAGATACGCAGTATTTT.

This chain joins TRBV6-1 and TRBJ2-2; 10 bases agree with TRBD2. The CDR3 covers 17 residues. Unmatched junction bases numbered 11, after V lost 4 bases and J lost 6 bases. Germline V gives CDR1 MNHNS, CDR2 SASEGT. The CDR3 loop reads CASSVTKLAGVPGELFF. The CDR3 region has the DNA TGTGCCAGCAGTGTAACGAAGCTAGCGGGAGTCCCCGGGGAGCTGTTTTTT.

This chain links TRBV4-3 with TRBJ2-5, with D tentatively TRBD2 (5 bases). Germline V gene sequence: CDR1 LGHNA, CDR2 YSLEER. V was pared by 0 bases and J by 5 bases, with 13 bases between. CDR3 length: 15 residues. CDR3 in DNA: TGCGCCAGCAGCCAAGATATTGGACTTACGGAGACCCAGTACTTC. Its protein is CASSQDIGLTETQYF.

The rearrangement joins TRBV4-1 to TRBJ2-1; TRBD2 aligns across 10 bases. V lost 4 bases and J lost 8; bases outside the gene matches: 8. CDR3 size: 15 residues. The germline V gene encodes CDR1 MGHRA and CDR2 YSYEKL. In DNA form, the CDR3 reads TGCGCCAGCAGCCTGCAGTCTAGCGGGAGCGATGAGCAGTTCTTC. It translates to CASSLQSSGSDEQFF.

This chain connects TRBV5-8 to TRBJ2-7, with 11 bases that match TRBD2. This CDR3 has 16 residues. The V gene's germline CDR1 is SGHTS and CDR2 YDEGEE. The J segment lost 6 bases and the V segment lost 2 bases, leaving 10 bases of the junction unmatched. The CDR3 nucleotides are TGTGCCAGCAGCTTCGTTAGCGGGAGGGCGATCCGCGAGCAGTACTTC. It encodes CASSFVSGRAIREQYF.

The V gene is TRBV6-1, the J gene TRBJ2-5; 7 nucleotides match TRBD1. The CDR3 has 13 amino acids. V was clipped by 10 bases and J by 2 bases; unmatched bases: 7. Germline values: CDR1 MNHNS, CDR2 SASEGT. The CDR3, as DNA: TGTGCCACCAGAAGGGGACAGCAAGAGACCCAGTACTTC. It is translated as CATRRGQQETQYF.